This T cell receptor beta chain comes out of a study of cytomegalovirus exposure and HLA in healthy donors. In the case of this clone: Its antigen is undetermined.

The CDR3 is 17 amino acids. PCR amplification relied on 60 Vbeta primers (plus 13 Jbeta primers). Clones were sequenced by immunoSEQ multiplex PCR, and TCRdb holds only the in-frame ones, with some missing. The table lists a few hundred thousand clones, about 74% of them singletons, with 15% to 18% in the top ten. Study observations and caveats: According to the study, 160 or so TCR beta chains were cytomegalovirus-associated. A few V segments could not be told apart, such as TRBV6-2 and TRBV6-3, and were left out.

The origin of this receptor is a man aged 35 to 55 in good health and CMV-seronegative. Sequencing was done on a sample of PBMCs. The chain carries TRBV21-1 and TRBJ2-7; TRBD2 was called by the table and not checked on the DNA. TRBV21-1 has pseudogene status. CDR3 nucleotides: TGTGCCAGCAGCAATTGCGGAGGGAGTTCTCCCTGGTACGAGCAGTACTTC. Its protein is CASSNCGGSSPWYEQYF.